Below, 12 T cell receptor beta chains from the same sample are listed, as sequenced in a study of beta chain features in type 1 diabetes (dated by TCRdb to between 2017 and 2018). Overall results and qualifications from the work: In all four CD4+ subsets, TCRB CDR3 length was moderately but significantly shorter in type 1 diabetes patients.

The library was made by the immunoSEQ multiplex PCR assay. The High Capacity cDNA Reverse Transcription Kit was used to reverse transcribe all of the isolated RNA, meaning that expressed TCRB transcripts were what got sequenced. TCRdb limited this immuneACCESS table to in-frame rearrangements with V and J called. A share of clones is missing; checked studies link under half to unresolved V genes, and the rest is unexplained. In this sample the table shows about 44,000 clones, 65% to 70% of which occur a single time. The ten largest clonotypes hold 2% to 2.5% of the sample. Their recognized antigens are unknown. Sequenced sample: Tregs from blood. The sample's cell subset or site, from its label and the paper: regulatory CD4+ T cells. The receptors were sampled from a woman aged 18-29 years with type 1 diabetes.

The V gene is TRBV19, the J gene TRBJ2-1; 13 bases fit TRBD2. The V and J ends lost 6 bases and 7 bases, in that order; junction bases with no gene match: 9. Germline V gene data show CDR1 as LNHDA and CDR2 as SQIVND (reference sequence). The CDR3 has 16 residues. CDR3 DNA sequence: TGTGCCAGTAGCTCCGGGACTAGCGGGGTTCGGAATGAGCAGTTCTTC. Protein sequence: CASSSGTSGVRNEQFF.

DNA of the CDR3: TGCGCCAGCAGCGTATCCGGGACAGCAAGATCTAGCACAGATACGCAGTATTTT. This gives the protein CASSVSGTARSSTDTQYF. This sequence joins TRBV5-1 and TRBJ2-3; 7 nucleotides agree with TRBD1. The ends lost 4 bases at V and 0 bases at J; junction bases unmatched: 14. Looked up from germline, CDR1 is SGHRS and CDR2 is YFSETQ. The CDR3 runs 18 residues. The entire variable domain, with the rest obtained from reference TRBV5-1 and TRBJ2-3, is as follows: KAGVTQTPRYLIKTRGQQVTLSCSPISGHRSVSWYQQTPGQGLQFLFEYFSETQRNKGNFPGRFSGRQFSNSRSEMNVSTLELGDSALYLCASSVSGTARSSTDTQYFGPGTRLTVL.

V and J are TRBV5-1 and TRBJ1-2, with D unclear. This CDR3 is built from 14 residues. V dropped 0 bases and J dropped 7 bases, with 13 bases sitting between them. Germline assignment: CDR1 SGHRS and CDR2 YFSETQ. The CDR3 coding sequence is TGCGCCAGCAGCTTGGATCCGACACTGTCTGGCTACACCTTC. Encoded protein: CASSLDPTLSGYTF.

The V gene is TRBV18, the J gene TRBJ2-3, with a tentative D call TRBD1 (5 bases). This CDR3 has 14 residues. From germline, CDR1 is KGHSH and CDR2 LQKENI. Trimming stripped 1 base from V and 4 bases from J, with 9 bases between. CDR3: CASSPQQGADTQYF. The CDR3 nucleotides read TGTGCCAGCTCACCACAGCAGGGTGCAGATACGCAGTATTTT.

The V gene is TRBV18, the J gene TRBJ2-5; 14 nucleotides line up with TRBD2. The CDR3 extends over 14 amino acids. V lost 3 bases to trimming and J lost 14 bases; unmatched junction nucleotides: 8. Germline V gene data show CDR1 as KGHSH and CDR2 as LQKENI. The CDR3 region is CASSPGLAGAPAYF. The CDR3 nucleotides are TGTGCCAGCTCACCGGGACTAGCGGGGGCCCCTGCATACTTC.

V gene TRBV11-2 combines with J gene TRBJ2-1, with 10 bases identical to TRBD2. The CDR3 length is 19 residues. Germline values: CDR1 SGHAT, CDR2 FQNNGV. After removal of 2 bases from V and 0 bases from J, the junction contained 10 bases not matched to a gene. The CDR3 DNA is TGTGCCAGCAGCTTAATTATAGCGGGAGGTTACCTCTCCTACAATGAGCAGTTCTTC. This sequence encodes CASSLIIAGGYLSYNEQFF. The variable domain in full, with the rest retrieved from reference TRBV11-2 and TRBJ2-1, is EAGVAQSPRYKIIEKRQSVAFWCNPISGHATLYWYQQILGQGPKLLIQFQNNGVVDDSQLPKDRFSAERLKGVDSTLKIQPAKLEDSAVYLCASSLIIAGGYLSYNEQFFGPGTRLTVL.

The CDR3: CASSYLAGGDTGELFF. CDR3 DNA sequence: TGCGCCAGCAGCTACCTAGCGGGGGGGGACACCGGGGAGCTGTTTTTT. The chain carries TRBV4-3 and TRBJ2-2; TRBD2 aligns across 12 bases. Germline-derived CDR1 and CDR2 are LGHNA and YSLEER. After removal of 5 bases from V and 3 bases from J, the junction contained 4 bases not matched to a gene. The CDR3 extends over 16 amino acids.

V and J are TRBV11-1 and TRBJ2-7; TRBD1 matches at 8 bases. From germline, CDR1 is SGHAT and CDR2 FQDESV (reference sequence). The CDR3 runs to 14 residues. V trimming: 5 bases; J trimming: 7 bases; junction bases outside the gene matches: 10. The CDR3: CASSPGGRMGEQYF. The CDR3 region has the DNA TGTGCCAGCAGCCCAGGGGGCCGTATGGGTGAGCAGTACTTC.

This chain uses TRBV29-1 with TRBJ2-5; D unresolved. This CDR3 contains 13 residues. V was trimmed by 2 bases and J by 1 base, leaving 8 bases between them. Germline V gene sequence: CDR1 SQVTM, CDR2 ANQGSEA. This CDR3 reads CSVELGIQETQYF. CDR3 in DNA: TGCAGCGTTGAACTGGGCATCCAAGAGACCCAGTACTTC.

The chain is built from TRBV2 and TRBJ2-5; 11 nucleotides line up with TRBD2. The junction had 17 bases not matched to a gene; V was cut back by 7 bases and J by 4 bases. Per germline, CDR1 SNHLY and CDR2 FYNNEI. The CDR3 is 18 residues long. DNA for the CDR3: TGTGCCAGCACCCTGCTCGGGCTAGCGGGAGGTGTAGGAGAGACCCAGTACTTC. As protein: CASTLLGLAGGVGETQYF.

The chain employs TRBV7-2 and TRBJ2-7, with 7 positions matching TRBD2. Germline V gene lookup returns CDR1 SGHTA and CDR2 FQGNSA. V trimming: 6 bases; J trimming: 2 bases; junction bases outside the gene matches: 10. There are 15 residues in the CDR3. CDR3 sequence reads: CASRQDGGTTYEQYF. The CDR3 nucleotides are TGTGCCAGCAGACAAGACGGGGGGACTACCTACGAGCAGTACTTC.

The J gene is TRBJ2-4, the V gene TRBV7-2; 9 bases are a match to TRBD2. The length of the CDR3 is 16 residues. After removal of 7 bases from V and 6 bases from J, the junction contained 13 bases not matched to a gene. Germline CDR1 reads SGHTA; CDR2 reads FQGNSA. Written as DNA, the CDR3 is TGTGCCAGCACCCTCGGAGGAGCGGGAGGAAGAAACATTCAGTACTTC. Translating it yields CASTLGGAGGRNIQYF.